The 2 T cell receptor beta chains below all came from one sample that was sequenced in a study of blood T cell repertoires in COVID-19. The repertoire was sequenced with immunoSEQ multiplex PCR; TCRdb's copy has only in-frame clones and lacks some. The sample includes about 290,000 clones, 89% of them seen just once. Sequences were obtained from peripheral blood. The receptors were gathered from a middle-aged woman who had recovered from COVID-19.

V usage is TRBV11-2 and J usage is TRBJ2-1; 8 bases map to TRBD2. CDR3 size: 18 residues. J gave up 2 bases and V 3 bases, and 12 bases lay outside the gene matches. CDR1 SGHAT and CDR2 FQNNGV come from the germline V gene. The CDR3 spells CASSLGHGGDWTYNEQFF. CDR3 sequence (DNA): TGTGCCAGCAGCTTGGGGCACGGGGGGGACTGGACCTACAATGAGCAGTTCTTC.

The gene calls are TRBV7-3 and TRBJ2-1, with 12 bases fitting TRBD2. This CDR3 contains 18 residues. Germline loops: CDR1 SGHTA, CDR2 FQGTGA. J lost 0 bases, V lost 5 bases, and 8 bases had no gene match. The CDR3 loop is CASSPGLAGRSSYNEQFF. CDR3 nucleotides: TGTGCCAGCAGCCCGGGACTAGCGGGCCGAAGCTCCTACAATGAGCAGTTCTTC. Supplemented by reference TRBV7-3 and TRBJ2-1, the full variable domain reads GAGVSQTPSNKVTEKGKYVELRCDPISGHTALYWYRQSLGQGPEFLIYFQGTGAADDSGLPNDRFFAVRPEGSVSTLKIQRTERGDSAVYLCASSPGLAGRSSYNEQFFGPGTRLTVL.